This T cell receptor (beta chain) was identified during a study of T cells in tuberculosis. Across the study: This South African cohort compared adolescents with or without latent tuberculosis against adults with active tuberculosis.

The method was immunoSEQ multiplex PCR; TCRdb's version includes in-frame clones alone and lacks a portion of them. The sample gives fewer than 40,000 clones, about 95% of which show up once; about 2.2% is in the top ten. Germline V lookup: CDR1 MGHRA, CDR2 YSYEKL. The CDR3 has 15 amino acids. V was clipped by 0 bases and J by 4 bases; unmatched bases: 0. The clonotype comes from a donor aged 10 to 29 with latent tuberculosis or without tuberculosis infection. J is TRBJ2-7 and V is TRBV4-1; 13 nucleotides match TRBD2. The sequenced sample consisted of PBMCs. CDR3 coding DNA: TGCGCCAGCAGCCAAGAGGGACTAGCGGGGTACGAGCAGTACTTC. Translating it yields CASSQEGLAGYEQYF.